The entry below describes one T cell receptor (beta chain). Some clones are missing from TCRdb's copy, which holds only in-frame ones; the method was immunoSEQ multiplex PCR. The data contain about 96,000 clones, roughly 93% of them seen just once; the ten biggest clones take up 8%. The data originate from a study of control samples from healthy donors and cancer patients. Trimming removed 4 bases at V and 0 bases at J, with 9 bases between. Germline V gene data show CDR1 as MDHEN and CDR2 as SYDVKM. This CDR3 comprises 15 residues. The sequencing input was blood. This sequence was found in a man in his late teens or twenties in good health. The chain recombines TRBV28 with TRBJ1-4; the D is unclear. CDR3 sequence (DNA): TGTGCCAGCAGTTCCGACCCAGCAACTAATGAAAAACTGTTTTTT. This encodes CASSSDPATNEKLFF.